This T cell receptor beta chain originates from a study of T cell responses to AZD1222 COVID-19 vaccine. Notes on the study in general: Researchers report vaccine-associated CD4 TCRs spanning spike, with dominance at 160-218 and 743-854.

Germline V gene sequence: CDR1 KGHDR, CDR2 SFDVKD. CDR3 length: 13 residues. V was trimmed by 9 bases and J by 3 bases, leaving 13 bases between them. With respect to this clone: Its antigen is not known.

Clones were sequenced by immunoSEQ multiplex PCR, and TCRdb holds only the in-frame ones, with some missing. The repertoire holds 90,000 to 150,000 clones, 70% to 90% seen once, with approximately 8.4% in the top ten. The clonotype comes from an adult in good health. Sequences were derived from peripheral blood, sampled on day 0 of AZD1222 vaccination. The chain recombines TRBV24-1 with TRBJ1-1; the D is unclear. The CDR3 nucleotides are TGTGCCACCCCCCAAGGACCCGACACTGAAGCTTTCTTT. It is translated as CATPQGPDTEAFF.